One sample yielded the 23 T cell receptor beta chains listed below, sequenced in a study of T-cell reconstitution after alpha-beta-depleted transplantation in children. During its preparation, the TCRbeta library received unique molecular identifiers. TCRdb re-called the PCR reads through MiXCR, storing one row per CDR3 protein. The table includes 200,000 to 250,000 distinct CDR3 sequences, roughly 25% detected once. The sample consisted of PBMCs, taken before TCRalphabeta/CD19-depleted stem cell transplant. The receptors here all came from a girl aged 2 to 10 with Fanconi anemia, due to receive a stem cell transplant.

This clonotype appeared many times. This chain uses TRBV20-1 with TRBJ1-5, with D hard to call. Germline CDR1 DFQATT, CDR2 SNEGSKA (reference sequence). V was shortened by 5 bases and J by 4 bases, with 15 bases between the two germline ends. The CDR3 runs to 14 residues. The CDR3 sequence: CSAPTWLGNQPQHF. DNA of the CDR3: TGCAGTGCTCCCACGTGGTTGGGAAATCAGCCCCAGCATTTT.

This clonotype turned up a few times. V and J are TRBV29-1 and TRBJ2-3; 8 bases map to TRBD1. Germline trimming cut 6 bases from V and 3 bases from J; bases unmatched to any gene: 5. Per the germline V gene, CDR1 is SQVTM and CDR2 is ANQGSEA. CDR3 size: 13 residues. The CDR3 nucleotides read TGCAGCGTCAGGGGGCCTGGAACAGATACGCAGTATTTT. It encodes CSVRGPGTDTQYF.

Comments on this clonotype: Being one base from a much bigger clone, this may be a read error. The chain has TRBV20-1 and TRBJ1-4; D remains unclear. Trimming took 5 bases from V and 4 from J, leaving 11 bases between them. The germline V gene encodes CDR1 DFQATT and CDR2 SNEGSKA (reference sequence). This CDR3 region has 13 residues. The CDR3 DNA reads as TGCAGTGCTGGCGCGGGGATTAATGAAAAACTGTTTTTT. Amino acid sequence: CSAGAGINEKLFF.

This clonotype was seen a few times. The chain combines TRBV20-1 with TRBJ2-3; D might be TRBD1 or TRBD2, each matching 5 bases. Per germline, CDR1 DFQATT and CDR2 SNEGSKA (reference sequence). Trimming removed 7 bases at V and 3 bases at J, with 14 bases between. This CDR3 spans 13 amino acids. As DNA, the CDR3 is TGCAGTGTGATATATGGGGGAACAGATACGCAGTATTTT. It yields the protein CSVIYGGTDTQYF.

The chain employs TRBV20-1 and TRBJ2-1; D gene ambiguous. The V end was cut by 2 bases, the J end by 6 bases, with 11 bases between. The germline V gene has CDR1 DFQATT and CDR2 SNEGSKA (reference sequence). This CDR3 is built from 13 residues. The CDR3 coding sequence is TGCAGTGCTAGACCAACCCCTTTCAATGAGCAGTTCTTC. Amino acids: CSARPTPFNEQFF.

This rearrangement joins TRBV29-1 to TRBJ1-1, with TRBD1 as a possible D gene (6 bases). The CDR3 is 13 residues long. The V and J ends lost 4 bases and 3 bases respectively, with 12 bases between them. Germline lookup yields CDR1 SQVTM and CDR2 ANQGSEA. CDR3 DNA: TGCAGCGTTGTGTGGGGGCGGGACACTGAAGCTTTCTTT. Amino acids: CSVVWGRDTEAFF. The entire variable domain, with the rest obtained from reference TRBV29-1 and TRBJ1-1, is as follows: SAVISQKPSRDICQRGTSLTIQCQVDSQVTMMFWYRQQPGQSLTLIATANQGSEATYESGFVIDKFPISRPNLTFSTLTVSNMSPEDSSIYLCSVVWGRDTEAFFGQGTRLTVV.

The table lists this clonotype with a few counts. The chain carries TRBV7-9 and TRBJ2-1; tentative D call: TRBD2 (5 bases). The ends were cut back, 0 bases at V and 10 bases at J, with 13 bases in the middle. The CDR3 length is 14 residues. CDR1 SEHNR and CDR2 FQNEAQ come from the germline V gene (reference sequence). CDR3 bases: TGTGCCAGCAGCTTAGCGGGAGCTGGGGAAGAGCAGTTCTTC. Translating it yields CASSLAGAGEEQFF.

This clonotype showed up many times. V gene TRBV3-1 combines with J gene TRBJ2-7; D is ambiguous. Germline V CDR1 and CDR2: LGHDT, YNNKEL (reference sequence). The germline V and J ends were trimmed by 2 bases and 6 bases, with 11 bases remaining between them. The CDR3 has 13 residues. The CDR3 DNA reads TGTGCCAGCAGCCAATTTCTGTTTAGCGAGCAGTACTTC. Its translation: CASSQFLFSEQYF.

The rearrangement links TRBV7-9 to TRBJ2-2; D gene unclear. The ends were cut back, 1 base at V and 2 bases at J, with 14 bases in the middle. The CDR3 has 17 amino acids. Germline assignment: CDR1 SEHNR and CDR2 FQNEAQ (reference sequence). The CDR3 coding sequence is TGTGCCAGCAGCTTAGGTTCAGTTCTCCTAAACACCGGGGAGCTGTTTTTT. Translated, it gives CASSLGSVLLNTGELFF.

The sample holds many counts of this clonotype. The chain has TRBV12-3 or TRBV12-4 and TRBJ2-7, with D unclear. The CDR3 is 13 residues long. V was trimmed by 6 bases and J by 0 bases, leaving 9 bases between them. CDR3: CASSLLGSYEQYF. The DNA of the CDR3 is TGTGCCAGCAGCCTACTTGGCTCCTACGAGCAGTACTTC.

The CDR3 sequence: CASSPLGAGGTGELFF. The CDR3 DNA is TGTGCCAGCAGTCCCCTCGGGGCAGGGGGCACCGGGGAGCTGTTTTTT. The J gene is TRBJ2-2, the V gene TRBV7-3, with 7 bases lining up with TRBD1. The CDR3 has 16 residues. V trimming: 6 bases; J trimming: 4 bases; junction bases outside the gene matches: 11. The germline CDR1 and CDR2 sequences are SGHTA and FQGTGA.

The chain recombines TRBV7-9 with TRBJ2-1; 11 bases line up with TRBD2. CDR1 is SEHNR and CDR2 is FQNEAQ in the germline V gene (reference sequence). The CDR3 runs to 17 residues. V shed 1 base and J 2 bases; nucleotides not matched to a gene: 4. As DNA, the CDR3 is TGTGCCAGCAGCTTAGAACCGACTAGCGGGACCTACAATGAGCAGTTCTTC. Its translation: CASSLEPTSGTYNEQFF.

V usage is TRBV7-4 and J usage is TRBJ2-7; TRBD1 aligns across 7 bases. The V segment lost 5 bases and the J segment 0 bases; nucleotides outside the gene matches: 7. This CDR3 region has 15 residues. Per the germline V gene, CDR1 is SGHVT and CDR2 is SQSDAQ. CDR3 amino acids: CASSTAQGLSYEQYF. CDR3 sequence (DNA): TGTGCCAGCAGCACCGCACAGGGGCTCTCCTACGAGCAGTACTTC.

This clonotype was observed at least ten times. The J gene is TRBJ2-7, the V gene TRBV20-1; TRBD1 might be the D (5 bases). The CDR3 sequence is 13 residues long. Germline CDR1 and CDR2: DFQATT and SNEGSKA (reference sequence). V lost 3 bases, J lost 1 base, and 10 bases lay in between. CDR3 in amino acids: CSARARGSYEQYF. CDR3 sequence (DNA): TGCAGTGCTAGGGCTAGGGGATCCTACGAGCAGTACTTC.

The chain has TRBV7-2 and TRBJ2-1; 10 positions agree with TRBD2. Trimming took 1 base from V and 7 from J; bases not matched to a gene: 4. Germline CDR1 SGHTA, CDR2 FQGNSA. The CDR3 consists of 15 residues. CDR3 DNA sequence: TGTGCCAGCAGCTTAGTCGGACTAGCGGTAAATGAGCAGTTCTTC. Encoded protein: CASSLVGLAVNEQFF.

This clonotype came up many times. The V call is TRBV7-2, the J call TRBJ2-3, with 8 bases identical to TRBD1. V gave up 5 bases and J gave up 2 bases; unmatched junction bases: 9. The germline V gene encodes CDR1 SGHTA and CDR2 FQGNSA. This CDR3 has 16 residues. In nucleotides, the CDR3 is TGTGCCAGCAGCGTACACGGGACAGGTTACACAGATACGCAGTATTTT. Amino acids: CASSVHGTGYTDTQYF.

This clonotype showed up just a few times. The chain couples TRBV7-2 to TRBJ2-3; 10 bases match TRBD1. Germline trimming cut 5 bases from V and 1 base from J; bases unmatched to any gene: 6. CDR3 size: 16 residues. Germline CDR1 and CDR2: SGHTA and FQGNSA. CDR3 nucleotide sequence: TGTGCCAGCAGCATAACCGGGACAGGGGGCACAGATACGCAGTATTTT. It yields the protein CASSITGTGGTDTQYF.

The sample holds a few counts of this clonotype. The gene calls are TRBV2 and TRBJ1-3; D gene uncertain. The germline V gene has CDR1 SNHLY and CDR2 FYNNEI. The CDR3 runs 12 residues. The ends were cut back, 6 bases at V and 4 bases at J, with 7 bases in the middle. In DNA, the CDR3 is TGTGCCAGCAGACAGTCCGGAAACACCATATATTTT. This codes for CASRQSGNTIYF.

The V and J genes are TRBV28 and TRBJ2-3, with D perhaps TRBD2 (5 bases). The CDR3 consists of 15 residues. Trimming stripped 3 bases from V and 2 bases from J, with 12 bases between. Per germline, CDR1 MDHEN and CDR2 SYDVKM. CDR3 residues: CASSLPDLVTDTQYF. CDR3 bases: TGTGCCAGCAGTTTGCCGGACTTGGTCACAGATACGCAGTATTTT.

V usage is TRBV7-6 and J usage is TRBJ2-1; D is ambiguous. The V gene lost 4 bases and the J gene lost 0 bases, with 10 bases spanning the gap. CDR3 length equals 15 residues. The germline CDR1 and CDR2 sequences are SGHVS and FNYEAQ. CDR3 protein: CASSSTVSSYNEQFF. Written as DNA, the CDR3 is TGTGCCAGCAGCTCAACTGTGAGCTCCTACAATGAGCAGTTCTTC.

This clonotype appeared many times. The chain is built from TRBV5-1 and TRBJ2-3, with D uncertain. Trimming removed 4 bases from V and 6 bases from J, with 15 bases in between. The V gene's germline CDR1 is SGHRS and CDR2 YFSETQ. The CDR3 has 14 amino acids. The CDR3 spells CASSLEISGDTQYF. CDR3 bases: TGCGCCAGCAGCCTGGAGATTTCAGGCGATACGCAGTATTTT.

This clonotype was counted at least ten times. The rearrangement uses TRBV7-9 and TRBJ2-7; 10 nucleotides match TRBD2. J gave up 6 bases and V 2 bases, and 7 bases lay outside the gene matches. This CDR3 has 15 residues. Germline loops: CDR1 SEHNR, CDR2 FQNEAQ (reference sequence). The CDR3 DNA reads as TGTGCCAGCAGCTTAAAAGCGGGAGGGGTCGGCGAGCAGTACTTC. This sequence encodes CASSLKAGGVGEQYF. Complete variable domain (other parts from reference TRBV7-9 and TRBJ2-7): DTGVSQNPRHKITKRGQNVTFRCDPISEHNRLYWYRQTLGQGPEFLTYFQNEAQLEKSRLLSDRFSAERPKGSFSTLEIQRTEQGDSAMYLCASSLKAGGVGEQYFGPGTRLTVT.

This clonotype was observed a handful of times. This CDR3 is CASRSLFREGQGASGANVLTF. For the CDR3, the DNA is TGTGCCAGCAGGTCCCTTTTCCGGGAGGGACAGGGGGCATCTGGGGCCAACGTCCTGACTTTC. This chain connects TRBV28 to TRBJ2-6; 12 positions agree with TRBD1. After removal of 6 bases from V and 1 base from J, the junction contained 16 bases not matched to a gene. From germline, CDR1 is MDHEN and CDR2 SYDVKM. The CDR3 is made up of 21 amino acids.